This T cell receptor beta chain was found in a study of T-cell reconstitution after alpha-beta-depleted transplantation in children. It was with unique molecular identifiers that the TCRbeta library was prepared. A single record per CDR3 protein comes from TCRdb applying MiXCR to the PCR reads. The sample consists of around 530,000 distinct CDR3 sequences, 32% of them appearing once. There are 15 residues in the CDR3. J was trimmed by 8 bases and V by 3 bases; bases with no gene match: 8. Per germline, CDR1 LNHDA and CDR2 SQIVND (reference sequence). This rearrangement joins TRBV19 to TRBJ1-4; 8 nucleotides match TRBD1. Sequencing used PBMCs from the stem cell graft donor, obtained from the stem cell graft. The sequence was collected from a human donor who donated a stem cell graft to a child with aplastic anemia. The DNA of the CDR3 is TGTGCCAGTAGTATTCGCGGACAGGGACGGGAAAAACTGTTTTTT. Protein sequence: CASSIRGQGREKLFF. The full variable domain, in which reference TRBV19 and TRBJ1-4 provide the parts outside the CDR3, is DGGITQSPKYLFRKEGQNVTLSCEQNLNHDAMYWYRQDPGQGLRLIYYSQIVNDFQKGDIAEGYSVSREKKESFPLTVTSAQKNPTAFYLCASSIRGQGREKLFFGSGTQLSVL.